Below are 21 T cell receptor beta chains sequenced from a single sample in a study of cytomegalovirus exposure and HLA in healthy donors (dated by TCRdb to about 2017). The library was generated by the immunoSEQ multiplex PCR assay. For the multiplex PCR, a mixture combining 60 forward primers for TCR Vbeta segments and 13 reverse primers for TCR Jbeta segments was used. The immuneACCESS repertoire file appears here via TCRdb, limited to in-frame rearrangements. These files lack a portion of the clones; in checked studies, under half of the deficit traces to unresolved V genes, and the cause of the others is not known. The sample table holds about 110,000 clones, of which over 65% were seen once. Of the sample, roughly 13% is held by the ten largest clones. Sequenced input: PBMCs. Receptors originate from a man in his thirties or forties in good health and CMV-seropositive.

The genes are TRBV7-8 and TRBJ2-3; the D gene is possibly TRBD2 (5 bases). The CDR3 contains 16 residues. The germline gives CDR1 SGHVS, CDR2 FQNEAQ. The V and J ends lost 3 bases and 1 base respectively, with 14 bases between them. The CDR3 sequence: CASSFGEASGTDTQYF. The CDR3 DNA follows: TGTGCCAGCAGCTTCGGGGAAGCGAGCGGCACAGATACGCAGTATTTT. The entire variable domain, with the rest obtained from reference TRBV7-8 and TRBJ2-3, is as follows: GAGVSQSPRYKVAKRGQDVALRCDPISGHVSLFWYQQALGQGPEFLTYFQNEAQLDKSGLPSDRFFAERPEGSVSTLKIQRTQQEDSAVYLCASSFGEASGTDTQYFGPGTRLTVL.

The chain employs TRBV5-8 and TRBJ2-7; possible D gene TRBD2, 6 bases. The ends were cut back, 3 bases at V and 2 bases at J, with 18 bases in the middle. This CDR3 has 16 residues. CDR1 and CDR2 (germline): SGHTS, YDEGEE. This CDR3 is CASSWGVRREAYEQYF. The DNA of the CDR3 is TGTGCCAGCAGCTGGGGAGTGAGAAGGGAGGCCTACGAGCAGTACTTC.

This clone was seen only a few times. The same CDR3 can be traced to other DNA sequences in this sample. This chain links TRBV7-8 with TRBJ2-7; 7 nucleotides match TRBD1. J lost 2 bases, V lost 5 bases, and 9 bases had no gene match. Germline CDR1 and CDR2: SGHVS and FQNEAQ. The CDR3 has 15 amino acids. In DNA, the CDR3 is TGTGCCAGCAGCCCCCGACAGGGCCCGGCCTACGAGCAGTACTTC. Residues: CASSPRQGPAYEQYF.

V and J are TRBV28 and TRBJ2-1; 12 nucleotides agree with TRBD2. Germline V gene sequence: CDR1 MDHEN, CDR2 SYDVKM. J was trimmed by 6 bases and V by 8 bases; bases with no gene match: 11. This CDR3 has 16 amino acids. This CDR3 reads CASSSGGAAFSNEQFF. DNA for the CDR3: TGTGCCAGCTCTAGCGGGGGGGCGGCTTTCTCCAATGAGCAGTTCTTC.

The chain recombines TRBV6-5 with TRBJ2-1; 11 bases are a match to TRBD2. Germline lookup yields CDR1 MNHEY and CDR2 SVGAGI. This CDR3 has 16 residues. With 1 base clipped from V and 4 bases from J, the junction kept 3 bases outside the gene matches. CDR3 DNA: TGTGCCAGCAGTTACTATAGCGGGGGGGGGTACAATGAGCAGTTCTTC. It translates to CASSYYSGGGYNEQFF.

This clone was seen only a few times. The V call is TRBV7-2, the J call TRBJ2-7, with D possibly matching TRBD2 (6 bases). With 5 bases removed from V and 4 bases from J, the gap between germline ends came to 12 bases. Germline V gives CDR1 SGHTA, CDR2 FQGNSA. The length of the CDR3 is 13 residues. The CDR3 spells CASSPGTRYEQYF. CDR3 sequence (DNA): TGTGCCAGCAGCCCGGGGACTCGTTACGAGCAGTACTTC.

The chain couples TRBV27 to TRBJ2-5; TRBD2 might be the D (6 bases). CDR1 and CDR2 from the germline V gene are MNHEY and SMNVEV (reference sequence). V gave up 9 bases and J gave up 0 bases, with 14 bases separating them. The CDR3 totals 14 residues. The CDR3 region is CASITLAYQETQYF. The CDR3 DNA sequence: TGTGCCAGTATCACCCTAGCGTACCAAGAGACCCAGTACTTC.

This sequence joins TRBV10-3 and TRBJ2-1; D is undetermined. V lost 4 bases and J lost 0, with 10 bases in between. The germline V gene encodes CDR1 ENHRY and CDR2 SYGVKD. The length of the CDR3 is 15 residues. The CDR3 DNA is TGTGCCATCAGTGGGGCAGAGAGCTCCTACAATGAGCAGTTCTTC. Translated: CAISGAESSYNEQFF.

The V and J genes are TRBV6-6 and TRBJ1-6, with 7 nucleotides matching TRBD1. CDR3 length equals 15 residues. The V gene end was trimmed by 2 bases and the J gene end by 8 bases; junction bases not matched to a gene: 6. The germline gives CDR1 MNHNY, CDR2 SVGAGI (reference sequence). The CDR3 reads CASSYRDSGYSPLHF. In DNA form, the CDR3 reads TGTGCCAGCAGTTACCGGGACAGCGGGTATTCACCCCTCCACTTT.

The sample holds a few counts of this clone. The chain combines TRBV7-9 with TRBJ2-7; a weak D match, TRBD2 (5 bases). CDR1 is SEHNR, CDR2 FQNEAQ, per germline (reference sequence). The CDR3 covers 14 residues. Between the trimmed V and J ends, which lost 1 base and 3 bases, there was a span of 10 bases. In DNA, the CDR3 is TGTGCCAGCAGCTTAGGAGGGCGCAGCTACGAGCAGTACTTC. This encodes CASSLGGRSYEQYF.

The genes are TRBV7-2 and TRBJ2-1; D remains unclear. Germline lookup yields CDR1 SGHTA and CDR2 FQGNSA. The CDR3 runs 11 residues. V lost 5 bases and J 8 bases, leaving 7 bases between the germline ends. The CDR3 loop reads CASSPVYEQFF. The DNA of the CDR3 is TGTGCCAGCAGCCCTGTTTATGAGCAGTTCTTC.

Concerning this clone itself: At one boundary the junction diverges from the germline segment, which might be a read error. The V and J genes are TRBV7-7 and TRBJ2-5; possible D gene TRBD2, 7 bases. The CDR3 consists of 15 residues. The germline CDR1 and CDR2 sequences are SSHAT and FNYEAQ (reference sequence). CDR3 bases: TGTGCTAGCAGCGCTAGGGGGGGTCCTCTTGAGACCCAGTACTTC. This sequence encodes CASSARGGPLETQYF.

This clone was observed a single time. The chain is built from TRBV19 and TRBJ2-5; possibly TRBD2 for D (5 bases). This CDR3 contains 14 residues. The V gene lost 4 bases and the J gene lost 2 bases, with 11 bases spanning the gap. Looked up from germline, CDR1 is LNHDA and CDR2 is SQIVND (reference sequence). CDR3: CASSNLEGQETQYF. The CDR3 DNA is TGTGCCAGTAGTAACCTCGAGGGTCAAGAGACCCAGTACTTC.

The genes are TRBV28 and TRBJ2-2, with TRBD2 identical over 7 bases. Losses at the gene ends were 4 bases for V and 2 bases for J; bases not matched to a gene: 4. This CDR3 spans 15 amino acids. Looked up from germline, CDR1 is MDHEN and CDR2 is SYDVKM. The CDR3 DNA is TGTGCCAGCAGTTCTTCTAGCGGCAACACCGGGGAGCTGTTTTTT. Its protein product is CASSSSSGNTGELFF.

The chain carries TRBV7-2 and TRBJ2-5; 8 bases fit TRBD2. The junction had 2 bases not matched to a gene; V was cut back by 1 base and J by 1 base. Germline values: CDR1 SGHTA, CDR2 FQGNSA. The CDR3 spans 15 residues. CDR3: CASSLDAGGQETQYF. The CDR3 DNA sequence: TGTGCCAGCAGCTTAGACGCGGGGGGCCAAGAGACCCAGTACTTC.

The chain links TRBV7-2 to TRBJ2-3; 9 nucleotides match TRBD2. CDR3 size: 18 residues. The ends lost 5 bases at V and 0 bases at J; junction bases unmatched: 12. Germline-derived CDR1 and CDR2 are SGHTA and FQGNSA. CDR3 coding DNA: TGTGCCAGCAGCCCCGTGCGGGGGGGGATGAGGAGCACAGATACGCAGTATTTT. Translating gives CASSPVRGGMRSTDTQYF.

This clone was found a few times. This chain uses TRBV4-3 with TRBJ1-3, with D possibly TRBD1 on 5 matching bases. The CDR3 is 14 amino acids. Trimming removed 0 bases at V and 3 bases at J, with 6 bases between. The V gene's germline CDR1 is LGHNA and CDR2 YSLEER. CDR3 sequence reads: CASSQDRGGNTIYF. CDR3 sequence (DNA): TGCGCCAGCAGCCAAGATAGGGGTGGAAACACCATATATTTT.

This chain uses TRBV11-2 with TRBJ2-3; the match to TRBD2 covers 11 bases. This CDR3 has 19 amino acids. Germline-derived CDR1 and CDR2 are SGHAT and FQNNGV. V trimming: 2 bases; J trimming: 5 bases; junction bases outside the gene matches: 15. Here the CDR3 DNA reads TGTGCCAGCAGCTTACATACCCGGGGACTAGCGGTATCATTAGATACGCAGTATTTT. Residues: CASSLHTRGLAVSLDTQYF.

The rearrangement links TRBV6-5 to TRBJ2-3; TRBD2 matches at 7 bases. The germline V gene encodes CDR1 MNHEY and CDR2 SVGAGI. The CDR3 loop spans 14 amino acids. J was trimmed by 6 bases and V by 2 bases; bases with no gene match: 5. CDR3 nucleotide sequence: TGTGCCAGCAGTTACGCGGGGGTTGCCGATACGCAGTATTTT. It codes for CASSYAGVADTQYF.

The chain couples TRBV6-5 to TRBJ2-3; D is undetermined. The length of the CDR3 is 13 residues. The ends were cut back, 2 bases at V and 7 bases at J, with 10 bases in the middle. Germline CDR1 reads MNHEY; CDR2 reads SVGAGI. CDR3 sequence (DNA): TGTGCCAGCAGTTACCCCCAAGCATATACGCAGTATTTT. The encoded protein is CASSYPQAYTQYF.

V and J are TRBV7-2 and TRBJ1-4, with TRBD1 matching over 8 bases. The CDR3 has 14 residues. CDR1 and CDR2 (germline): SGHTA, FQGNSA. V lost 4 bases and J lost 6; bases outside the gene matches: 4. The CDR3 here is CASSSGGGHEKLFF. The CDR3 DNA reads TGTGCCAGCAGCTCAGGGGGCGGTCATGAAAAACTGTTTTTT.